This note documents a single T cell receptor (beta chain) sequence. The method was immunoSEQ multiplex PCR; TCRdb's version includes in-frame clones alone and lacks a portion of them. This table has tens of thousands of clones, 90% to 95% appearing once. These data belong to a study of technical replicates of blood from a few donors. The V segment lost 7 bases and the J segment 7 bases; nucleotides outside the gene matches: 14. Germline CDR1 reads WNHNN; CDR2 reads SYGVQD (reference sequence). The CDR3 extends over 16 amino acids. The sequenced sample was T cells isolated from PBMCs. The chain recombines TRBV10-1 with TRBJ2-2; 8 bases map to TRBD1. The receptor was isolated from a human donor in good health. CDR3 nucleotides: TGCGCCAGCAAAAATTTCCGGGACAGGTCGATCGGGGAGCTGTTTTTT. This translates into CASKNFRDRSIGELFF.